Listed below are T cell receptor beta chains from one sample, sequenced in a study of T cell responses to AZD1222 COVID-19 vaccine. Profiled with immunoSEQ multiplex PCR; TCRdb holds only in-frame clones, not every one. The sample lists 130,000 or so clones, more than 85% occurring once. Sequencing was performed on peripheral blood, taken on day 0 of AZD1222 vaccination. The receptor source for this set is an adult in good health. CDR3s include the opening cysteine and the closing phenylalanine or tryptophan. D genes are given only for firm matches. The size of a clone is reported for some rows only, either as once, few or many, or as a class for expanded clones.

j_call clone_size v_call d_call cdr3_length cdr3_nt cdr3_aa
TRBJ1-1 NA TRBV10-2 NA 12 TGCGCCAGCAGGCGGGGGGACACTGAAGCTTTCTTT CASRRGDTEAFF
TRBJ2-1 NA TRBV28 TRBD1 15 TGTGCCAGCAGTCCAGACAGGGTTCCCTACAATGAGCAGTTCTTC CASSPDRVPYNEQFF
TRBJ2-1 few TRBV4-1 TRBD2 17 TGCGCCAGCAGCCAAGATGGCAGGACTAGCGGGTACAATGAGCAGTTCTTC CASSQDGRTSGYNEQFF
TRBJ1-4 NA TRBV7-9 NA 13 TGTGCCAGCAGCTTCACCGTTAATGAAAAACTGTTTTTT CASSFTVNEKLFF
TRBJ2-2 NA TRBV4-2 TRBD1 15 TGTGCCAGCAGTCGGGACAGGTTCCACACCGGGGAGCTGTTTTTT CASSRDRFHTGELFF
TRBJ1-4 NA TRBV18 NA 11 TGTGCCAGCTCCACCGGTGAAAAACTGTTTTTT CASSTGEKLFF
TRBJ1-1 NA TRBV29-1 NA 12 TGCAGCGTTTCAGGGTGGATTACTGAAGCTTTCTTT CSVSGWITEAFF
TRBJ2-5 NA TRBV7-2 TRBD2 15 TGTGCCAGCAGCTTAAGGTCTAGCGGGAGGGAGACCCAGTACTTC CASSLRSSGRETQYF
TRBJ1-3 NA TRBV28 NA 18 TGTGCCAGCAGATCCAGTCATTTCGAGCAGGGTGGTGGAAACACCATATATTTT CASRSSHFEQGGGNTIYF
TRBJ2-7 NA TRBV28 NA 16 TGTGCCAGCAGTTCCTACGGTCGAAGAGGGTCTTACGAGCAGTACTTC CASSSYGRRGSYEQYF
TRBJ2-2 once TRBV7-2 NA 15 TGTGCCAGCAGCTTAGGACGGGCCAACACCGGGGAGCTGTTTTTT CASSLGRANTGELFF
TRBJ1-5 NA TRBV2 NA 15 TGTGCCAGCAGTGAAGCTTTCCAGGGTCATCAGCCCCAGCATTTT CASSEAFQGHQPQHF
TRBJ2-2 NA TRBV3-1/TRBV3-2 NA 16 TGTGCCAGCAGCCGAGCTTCGACAGTAAACACCGGGGAGCTGTTTTTT CASSRASTVNTGELFF
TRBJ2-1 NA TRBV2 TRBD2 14 TGTGCCACCCGACGACTAGCGGGAGTGGATGAGCAGTTCTTC CATRRLAGVDEQFF
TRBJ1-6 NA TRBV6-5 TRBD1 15 TGTGCCAGCACTAAAATCCCGGGACAGGGTTCACCCCTCCACTTT CASTKIPGQGSPLHF
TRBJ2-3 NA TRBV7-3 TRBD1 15 TGTGCCAGCAGCTTCACAGGGGCCTACACAGATACGCAGTATTTT CASSFTGAYTDTQYF
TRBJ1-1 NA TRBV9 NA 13 TGTGCCAGCAGCGTAGACGAGAACACTGAAGCTTTCTTT CASSVDENTEAFF
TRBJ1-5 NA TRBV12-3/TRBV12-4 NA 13 TGTGCCAGCACCCGGACCGTCCTACAGCCCCAGCATTTT CASTRTVLQPQHF
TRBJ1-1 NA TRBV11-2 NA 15 TGTGCCAGCAGCTTAGCCGGGGGCCCGGACACTGAAGCTTTCTTT CASSLAGGPDTEAFF
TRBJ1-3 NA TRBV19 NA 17 TGTGCCAGTAGTAAAGACCTTACAGGGATCGCTGGAAACACCATATATTTT CASSKDLTGIAGNTIYF
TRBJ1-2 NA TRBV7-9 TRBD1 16 TGTGCCACCGAGGGACAGGGGCTTATATTCGAGAACGGCTACACCTTC CATEGQGLIFENGYTF
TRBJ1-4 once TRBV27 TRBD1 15 TGTGCCAGCAGGGGACAGGGGGGTGCTAATGAAAAACTGTTTTTT CASRGQGGANEKLFF
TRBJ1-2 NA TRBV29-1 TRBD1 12 TGCAGCGTGGGACAGCGAGACTATGGCTACACCTTC CSVGQRDYGYTF
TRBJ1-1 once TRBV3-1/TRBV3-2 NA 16 TGTGCCAGCAGCCAGCGCCGAGCAGGGGATGTCACTGAAGCTTTCTTT CASSQRRAGDVTEAFF
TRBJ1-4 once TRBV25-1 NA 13 TGTGCCAGCAGTTTAGGGGCAGGAGGAAAACTGTTTTTT CASSLGAGGKLFF
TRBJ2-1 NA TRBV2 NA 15 TGTGCCAGCAGTGGCGCGGGGATCTCCTACAATGAGCAGTTCTTC CASSGAGISYNEQFF
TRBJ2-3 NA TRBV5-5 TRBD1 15 TGTGCCAGCAGCTTCCCCGGGACAGGGTCGGATACGCAGTATTTT CASSFPGTGSDTQYF
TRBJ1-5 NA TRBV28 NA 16 TGTGCCAGCAGGCCCCTAAACCAGGGACGCAATCAGCCCCAGCATTTT CASRPLNQGRNQPQHF
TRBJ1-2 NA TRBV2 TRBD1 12 TGTGCCAGCAGTAGGGACAGCTATGGCTACACCTTC CASSRDSYGYTF
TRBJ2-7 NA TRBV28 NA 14 TGTGCCAGCAGTTTAGCGGACGCAGGGTACGAGCAGTACTTC CASSLADAGYEQYF
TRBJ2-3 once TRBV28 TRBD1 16 TGTGCCAGCAGTTTAAGCGGGACAGGGGGAGCAGATACGCAGTATTTT CASSLSGTGGADTQYF
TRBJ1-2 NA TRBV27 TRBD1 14 TGTGCCAGCAGAAAGACAGGGGGTAAGAATGGCTACACCTTC CASRKTGGKNGYTF
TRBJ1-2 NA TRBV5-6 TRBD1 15 TGTGCCAGCAGCTTGAGTTCAGGGGGCTTCTATGGCTACACCTTC CASSLSSGGFYGYTF
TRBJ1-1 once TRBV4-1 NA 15 TGCGCCAGCAGCCAACTAGGGTGGGGGAACACTGAAGCTTTCTTT CASSQLGWGNTEAFF
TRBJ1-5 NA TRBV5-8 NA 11 TGTGCCAGCAGCTTGGATCCGCCCCAGCATTTT CASSLDPPQHF
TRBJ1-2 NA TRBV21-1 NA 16 TGTGCCAGCAGCAAAGGGGACAGGGGAGGAAGCTATGGCTACACCTTC CASSKGDRGGSYGYTF
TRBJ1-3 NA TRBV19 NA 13 TGTGCCAGTAGTACAGGGAACGGAAACACCATATATTTT CASSTGNGNTIYF
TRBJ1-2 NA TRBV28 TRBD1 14 TGTGCCAGCAATTTCGTGGACAGGTTCTATGGCTACACCTTC CASNFVDRFYGYTF
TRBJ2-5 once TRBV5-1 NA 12 TGCGCCAGCAGCTTGGCGCGGGAGACCCAGTACTTC CASSLARETQYF
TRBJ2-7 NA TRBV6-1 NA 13 TGTGCCAGCAGTGAAGAGGCAGGGGTATTGAAGTACTTC CASSEEAGVLKYF
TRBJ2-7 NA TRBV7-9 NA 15 TGTGCCAGCAGCTTAGGTCGATTTGGGGTCTACGAGCAGTACTTC CASSLGRFGVYEQYF
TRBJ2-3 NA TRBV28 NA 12 TGTGCCAGCAGTTCTCCCCGGGTTACGCAGTATTTT CASSSPRVTQYF
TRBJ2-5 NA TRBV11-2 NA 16 TGTGCCAGCAGTCAAAATTCGGCCACCACTCGGCAGACCCAGTACTTC CASSQNSATTRQTQYF